This T cell receptor (beta chain) was found in a study of T cells in localized non-small cell lung cancer. Study outcomes and limitations: Among the top 100 tumor clones, a median about 60 appeared in adjacent lung. Uninvolved adjacent lung showed peak T cell clonality, exceeding tumor. Longer overall survival was associated with a higher density of T cells in the blood.

This clone ranks as medium-sized. Its antigen is currently unknown. Germline V gene data show CDR1 as LGHNT and CDR2 as FRNRAP. The CDR3 is made up of 15 amino acids. This table comes from immunoSEQ multiplex PCR, and its TCRdb copy is limited to in-frame clones, with some not included. The sample holds some 3,100 clones, about 29% seen once. The receptor was derived from a woman aged 35-70 years with stage I squamous cell lung carcinoma. The sequencing here drew on lung tumor tissue, taken before any cancer treatment. The V gene is TRBV12-5, the J gene TRBJ2-7; the match to TRBD1 covers 9 bases. The CDR3 loop reads CASKRAGTGSNEQYF. In DNA, the CDR3 is TGTGCCAGCAAAAGGGCCGGGACAGGGTCAAACGAGCAGTACTTC.